This is a list of T cell receptor beta chains from one sample in a study of T-cell reconstitution after alpha-beta-depleted transplantation in children. TCRdb fed the PCR reads into MiXCR, producing one record per CDR3 protein. The data hold under 750,000 distinct CDR3 sequences, with roughly 24% observed a single time. Sequences were derived from PBMCs, mostly from graft donor cells, sampled 360 days after TCRalphabeta/CD19-depleted stem cell transplant. These receptors all stem from a boy under two years old who had a stem cell transplant for acute myeloid leukemia, so the T cells may come from the graft donor. Both conserved end residues are trimmed from each CDR3. The D gene is left open where the match is weak.

j_call: TRBJ2-1; v_call: TRBV20-1; d_call: TRBD2; cdr3_aa: SPGRGSPYNEQF
j_call: TRBJ1-2; v_call: TRBV10-3; d_call: .; cdr3_aa: AISEALGGEVDGYT
j_call: TRBJ2-3; v_call: TRBV6-9; d_call: .; cdr3_aa: ASSYSDPSLTDTQY
j_call: TRBJ1-3; v_call: TRBV6-5; d_call: .; cdr3_aa: ASGSTGNTIY
j_call: TRBJ2-3; v_call: TRBV6-2/TRBV6-3; d_call: .; cdr3_aa: ASRDQAGAPNTQY
j_call: TRBJ2-3; v_call: TRBV12-3/TRBV12-4; d_call: .; cdr3_aa: ASSSGEWGTQY
j_call: TRBJ1-5; v_call: TRBV21-1; d_call: .; cdr3_aa: ASSKSAGTESNQPQH
j_call: TRBJ2-5; v_call: TRBV5-1; d_call: .; cdr3_aa: ASSRSNQETQY
j_call: TRBJ1-2; v_call: TRBV29-1; d_call: .; cdr3_aa: SVVHWDTNFYYGYT
j_call: TRBJ2-7; v_call: TRBV7-2; d_call: .; cdr3_aa: ASRDDYYEQY
j_call: TRBJ2-1; v_call: TRBV20-1; d_call: .; cdr3_aa: SAPPGAPFYNEQF
j_call: TRBJ1-3; v_call: TRBV6-5; d_call: TRBD1; cdr3_aa: ASSTTGVGNTIY
j_call: TRBJ2-3; v_call: TRBV27; d_call: TRBD2; cdr3_aa: ASSLQRGHTDTQY
j_call: TRBJ1-6; v_call: TRBV20-1; d_call: .; cdr3_aa: SASPQGSNSPLH
j_call: TRBJ2-5; v_call: TRBV29-1; d_call: .; cdr3_aa: SVEELRVGETQY
j_call: TRBJ2-1; v_call: TRBV12-3/TRBV12-4; d_call: .; cdr3_aa: ASTVSQWGSSYNEQF
j_call: TRBJ2-2; v_call: TRBV20-1; d_call: .; cdr3_aa: SARDPWLEELF
j_call: TRBJ1-1; v_call: TRBV6-5; d_call: .; cdr3_aa: ASSYGKATEAF
j_call: TRBJ2-5; v_call: TRBV5-5; d_call: TRBD1; cdr3_aa: ASSLVTGTGETQY
j_call: TRBJ2-1; v_call: TRBV29-1; d_call: .; cdr3_aa: SLRQSYNEQF
j_call: TRBJ2-7; v_call: TRBV7-2; d_call: .; cdr3_aa: ASSLSPGVGEQY
j_call: TRBJ2-2; v_call: TRBV15; d_call: .; cdr3_aa: ATSRDPSGANTGELF
j_call: TRBJ1-3; v_call: TRBV20-1; d_call: .; cdr3_aa: SARSQWSSGNTIY
j_call: TRBJ2-3; v_call: TRBV5-4; d_call: .; cdr3_aa: ASSALSTSTDTQY
j_call: TRBJ2-5; v_call: TRBV4-1; d_call: .; cdr3_aa: ASSQVRGAGETQY
j_call: TRBJ2-1; v_call: TRBV7-9; d_call: .; cdr3_aa: ASSRGQGIHNEQF
j_call: TRBJ2-3; v_call: TRBV24-1; d_call: TRBD2; cdr3_aa: ATSDSGGMDTQY
j_call: TRBJ2-1; v_call: TRBV12-3/TRBV12-4; d_call: TRBD2; cdr3_aa: ASSFWFGTSTYNEQF
j_call: TRBJ1-1; v_call: TRBV24-1; d_call: TRBD1; cdr3_aa: ATSDPRTGGTEAF
j_call: TRBJ2-1; v_call: TRBV12-3/TRBV12-4; d_call: TRBD1; cdr3_aa: ASSMRQGAEQF
j_call: TRBJ2-4; v_call: TRBV7-2; d_call: .; cdr3_aa: ASSLGGKNIQY
j_call: TRBJ2-2; v_call: TRBV6-5; d_call: .; cdr3_aa: ASSYPFGTVNTGELF
j_call: TRBJ2-3; v_call: TRBV19; d_call: .; cdr3_aa: ASSMERFLRTPDTQY
j_call: TRBJ2-7; v_call: TRBV14; d_call: TRBD1; cdr3_aa: ASSQGVRQGINEQY
j_call: TRBJ2-2; v_call: TRBV15; d_call: .; cdr3_aa: ATSRAGAGELF
j_call: TRBJ1-1; v_call: TRBV7-6; d_call: .; cdr3_aa: ASSPLRAGDTEAF
j_call: TRBJ2-1; v_call: TRBV27; d_call: TRBD2; cdr3_aa: ASSFAGGLLGLHNEQF